One and the same sample provided the 3 T cell receptor beta chains below, sequenced in a study of blood T cell repertoires in COVID-19. The method was immunoSEQ multiplex PCR; TCRdb's version includes in-frame clones alone and lacks a portion of them. The table lists 150,000 to 200,000 clones, approximately 87% of them singletons, with under 4.5% in the top ten. The sample taken for sequencing was PBMCs or T cells enriched from blood (not recorded which). The receptors come from a woman in her 50s who had recovered from COVID-19.

This clone was seen only once. The genes are TRBV3-1 (or the pseudogene TRBV3-2) and TRBJ1-4; 7 bases line up with TRBD1. Germline CDR1 and CDR2: LGHDT and YNNKEL (reference sequence). The CDR3 is 15 residues long. The trim removed 8 bases at V and 7 bases at J, leaving 13 bases unmatched. The CDR3 nucleotides are TGTGCCAGCTCTCCTTATCGGCAGGGGGGTGAAAAACTGTTTTTT. It is translated as CASSPYRQGGEKLFF.

The chain joins TRBV28 to TRBJ2-1; 11 bases fit TRBD1. This CDR3 contains 15 residues. V dropped 4 bases and J dropped 9; count of bases not matched to a gene: 8. Germline CDR1 is MDHEN and CDR2 is SYDVKM. The CDR3 loop reads CASSSWTGGEGEQFF. The CDR3 nucleotides read TGTGCCAGCAGTTCTTGGACAGGGGGCGAGGGTGAGCAGTTCTTC.

Only one count was recorded for this clone. The chain has TRBV7-9 and TRBJ1-2, with TRBD1 matching over 11 bases. The V gene end was trimmed by 5 bases and the J gene end by 4 bases; junction bases not matched to a gene: 9. Germline lookup yields CDR1 SEHNR and CDR2 FQNEAQ (reference sequence). The CDR3 has 16 residues. The CDR3 nucleotides are TGTGCCAGCAGCCAAGGACAGGGGGCGCGCGGCTATGGCTACACCTTC. This translates into CASSQGQGARGYGYTF.